This entry lists 29 T cell receptor beta chains sequenced from one sample in a study of blood T cell repertoires in COVID-19. Assay used: immunoSEQ multiplex PCR; TCRdb lists only in-frame clones, some missing. The sample includes about 200,000 clones, around 80% seen only once; the top ten take 4.5% to 7%. The specimen was peripheral blood. Every receptor here comes from a woman aged 70-85 years with acute or convalescent COVID-19.

CDR3: CASSLWGVQRPYNEQFF. For the CDR3, the DNA is TGTGCCAGCAGCTTATGGGGGGTCCAGCGGCCCTACAATGAGCAGTTCTTC. This chain joins TRBV7-2 and TRBJ2-1; maybe TRBD2 (6 bases). Between the trimmed V and J ends, which lost 2 bases and 2 bases, there was a span of 16 bases. This CDR3 has 17 amino acids. From germline, CDR1 is SGHTA and CDR2 FQGNSA. Looking up the rest from reference TRBV7-2 and TRBJ2-1 gives the full variable domain: GAGVSQSPSNKVTEKGKDVELRCDPISGHTALYWYRQSLGQGLEFLIYFQGNSAPDKSGLPSDRFSAERTGGSVSTLTIQRTQQEDSAVYLCASSLWGVQRPYNEQFFGPGTRLTVL.

The chain links TRBV3-1 (or the pseudogene TRBV3-2) to TRBJ2-1, with TRBD1 matching 7 bases. Germline lookup yields CDR1 LGHDT and CDR2 YNNKEL (reference sequence). After removal of 3 bases from V and 4 bases from J, the junction contained 9 bases not matched to a gene. The CDR3 loop spans 16 amino acids. CDR3 bases: TGTGCCAGCAGCCAGGACAGGCTGATTTTATACAATGAGCAGTTCTTC. It yields the protein CASSQDRLILYNEQFF.

This rearrangement joins TRBV6-5 to TRBJ1-1; 10 positions agree with TRBD1. The CDR3 spans 14 residues. Germline CDR1 MNHEY, CDR2 SVGAGI. The V segment lost 6 bases and the J segment 4 bases; nucleotides outside the gene matches: 5. The CDR3 loop reads CASRGQGRVTEAFF. CDR3 bases: TGTGCCAGCAGGGGACAGGGGAGAGTCACTGAAGCTTTCTTT.

The rearrangement links TRBV10-3 to TRBJ2-7, with TRBD1 identical over 10 bases. CDR3 length: 14 amino acids. The V gene's germline CDR1 is ENHRY and CDR2 SYGVKD. Trimming at V came to 4 bases and at J to 2 bases, leaving 2 bases not matched to a gene. The CDR3 DNA reads as TGTGCCATCAGTGGGACAGGGGGACCCTACGAGCAGTACTTC. Protein: CAISGTGGPYEQYF.

CDR3 sequence: CASSLFPGEDTQYF. The CDR3 DNA sequence: TGTGCCAGCAGTTTATTCCCAGGGGAAGATACGCAGTATTTT. The chain uses TRBV27 and TRBJ2-3; weak D call: TRBD1 (6 bases). Between the trimmed V and J ends, which lost 1 base and 5 bases, there was a span of 10 bases. This CDR3 spans 14 amino acids. The germline gives CDR1 MNHEY, CDR2 SMNVEV (reference sequence).

The chain recombines TRBV5-4 with TRBJ1-2, with TRBD1 matching over 9 bases. V shed 0 bases, J shed 6 bases, and the junction held 6 bases outside the gene matches. This CDR3 contains 15 residues. Looked up from germline, CDR1 is SGHNT and CDR2 is YYREEE (reference sequence). The CDR3 nucleotides read TGTGCCAGCAGCTTGGCCGGGGACAGGGTTGATGGCTACACCTTC. Translated, it gives CASSLAGDRVDGYTF.

The chain joins TRBV19 to TRBJ2-3; 8 nucleotides align to TRBD2. V was pared by 7 bases and J by 3 bases, with 9 bases of the junction left unmatched. CDR1 and CDR2 from the germline V gene are LNHDA and SQIVND (reference sequence). The CDR3 length is 15 residues. The CDR3 DNA reads as TGTGCCAGTATGGGGCGGGAGGATACGACAGATACGCAGTATTTT. Amino acid sequence: CASMGREDTTDTQYF.

V gene TRBV23-1 combines with J gene TRBJ1-5, with 9 bases aligning to TRBD1. TRBV23-1 is classed as an ORF, of uncertain function. V was clipped by 4 bases and J by 8 bases; unmatched bases: 9. This CDR3 is 15 amino acids long. The CDR3 sequence: CASSPAGTGREPQHF. The CDR3 DNA reads TGCGCCAGCAGTCCCGCCGGGACAGGGAGGGAGCCCCAGCATTTT.

The genes are TRBV2 and TRBJ2-7, with 9 nucleotides matching TRBD2. The CDR3 is made up of 14 amino acids. In germline, CDR1 is SNHLY, CDR2 FYNNEI. The V gene end was trimmed by 5 bases and the J gene end by 2 bases; junction bases not matched to a gene: 4. Here the CDR3 DNA reads TGTGCCAGCAGTAGTAGCGGGAGTCCCTACGAGCAGTACTTC. Its protein product is CASSSSGSPYEQYF. The whole variable domain, remainder taken from reference TRBV2 and TRBJ2-7, is EPEVTQTPSHQVTQMGQEVILRCVPISNHLYFYWYRQILGQKVEFLVSFYNNEISEKSEIFDDQFSVERPDGSNFTLKIRSTKLEDSAMYFCASSSSGSPYEQYFGPGTRLTVT.

The chain carries TRBV6-1 and TRBJ1-2, with 9 bases identical to TRBD1. This CDR3 spans 17 amino acids. With 2 bases clipped from V and 1 base from J, the junction kept 8 bases outside the gene matches. CDR1 is MNHNS, CDR2 SASEGT, per germline. The CDR3: CASSEWTGALVNYGYTF. The CDR3, as DNA: TGTGCCAGCAGTGAATGGACAGGGGCCCTAGTTAACTATGGCTACACCTTC.

This clone was observed a handful of times. The V and J genes are TRBV15 and TRBJ2-3; tentatively, D is TRBD2 (5 bases). V was shortened by 8 bases and J by 0 bases, with 12 bases between the two germline ends. CDR1 and CDR2 (germline): LNHNV, YYDKDF (reference sequence). The CDR3 loop spans 14 amino acids. CDR3 residues: CATGPGSSTDTQYF. Written as DNA, the CDR3 is TGTGCCACCGGACCGGGGAGCAGCACAGATACGCAGTATTTT.

The V gene is TRBV19, the J gene TRBJ1-3; no clear D. The CDR3 loop spans 16 amino acids. Germline CDR1 reads LNHDA; CDR2 reads SQIVND (reference sequence). Trimming stripped 5 bases from V and 0 bases from J, with 14 bases between. CDR3 sequence: CASSLSWAGSGNTIYF. DNA for the CDR3: TGTGCCAGTAGTCTGTCATGGGCAGGCTCTGGAAACACCATATATTTT.

The rearrangement links TRBV19 to TRBJ2-5; 11 nucleotides line up with TRBD2. Germline loops: CDR1 LNHDA, CDR2 SQIVND (reference sequence). V dropped 5 bases and J dropped 5; count of bases not matched to a gene: 7. The CDR3 is 15 amino acids. CDR3 amino acids: CASSSIAGGEETQYF. The CDR3 DNA follows: TGTGCCAGTAGTTCGATAGCGGGAGGGGAGGAGACCCAGTACTTC.

Turning to this clone: This CDR3 is also generated by other DNA sequences in the sample. The genes are TRBV5-1 and TRBJ1-5, with D maybe TRBD1 (6 bases). Germline CDR1 and CDR2: SGHRS and YFSETQ. Trimming removed 0 bases from V and 3 bases from J, with 7 bases in between. The CDR3 consists of 14 residues. For the CDR3, the DNA is TGCGCCAGCAGCTTGGGGGGGCCCAATCAGCCCCAGCATTTT. Amino acid sequence: CASSLGGPNQPQHF.

The count of this clone is one. V usage is TRBV18 and J usage is TRBJ1-5; 7 bases match TRBD1. The CDR3 contains 14 residues. Germline V lookup: CDR1 KGHSH, CDR2 LQKENI. V lost 6 bases, J lost 5 bases, and 7 bases stayed unmatched. The CDR3 sequence is CASSRGIRDQPQHF. DNA of the CDR3: TGTGCCAGCTCCAGGGGGATTCGGGATCAGCCCCAGCATTTT.

The V call is TRBV29-1, the J call TRBJ2-5; tentatively, D is TRBD2 (6 bases). Trimming cost V 4 bases and J 0 bases, with 15 bases left between them. Germline assignment: CDR1 SQVTM and CDR2 ANQGSEA. This CDR3 has 15 amino acids. The CDR3 nucleotides read TGCAGCGTTGGGGGTCGACTAGGAAACCAAGAGACCCAGTACTTC. As protein: CSVGGRLGNQETQYF.

J is TRBJ2-1 and V is TRBV10-3; D is unresolved. V lost 0 bases and J lost 6, with 6 bases in between. CDR3 size: 13 residues. Germline V gene lookup returns CDR1 ENHRY and CDR2 SYGVKD. CDR3 coding DNA: TGTGCCATCAGTGAGTCTACTGTCAATGAGCAGTTCTTC. Amino acids: CAISESTVNEQFF.

In nucleotides, the CDR3 is TGTGCCAGCAGCCAAACCGGGGGGCTCCGTGTTGAAAAACTGTTTTTT. This gives the protein CASSQTGGLRVEKLFF. This rearrangement joins TRBV14 to TRBJ1-4; the D gene is possibly TRBD1 (6 bases). Trimming took off 2 bases at V and 7 bases at J, with 17 bases between the two ends. The germline gives CDR1 SGHDN, CDR2 FVKESK. The CDR3 consists of 16 residues.

This chain uses TRBV2 with TRBJ2-7, with D hard to call. V gave up 4 bases and J gave up 3 bases, with 7 bases separating them. Germline V gene sequence: CDR1 SNHLY, CDR2 FYNNEI. The CDR3 contains 12 residues. The DNA for the CDR3 is TGTGCCAGCAGTGTCTCGGTCTACGAGCAGTACTTC. Residues: CASSVSVYEQYF. The full variable domain, its missing parts supplied by reference TRBV2 and TRBJ2-7, is EPEVTQTPSHQVTQMGQEVILRCVPISNHLYFYWYRQILGQKVEFLVSFYNNEISEKSEIFDDQFSVERPDGSNFTLKIRSTKLEDSAMYFCASSVSVYEQYFGPGTRLTVT.

The chain links TRBV3-1 (or the pseudogene TRBV3-2) to TRBJ1-1; TRBD1 is a possible D gene (5 bases). The V end lost 1 base, the J end lost 8 bases, and 11 bases lay between the germline ends. From germline, CDR1 is LGHDT and CDR2 YNNKEL (reference sequence). The CDR3 is 13 amino acids. The CDR3 DNA is TGTGCCAGCAGCCAAGCGGTCGGGGGGGAAGCTTTCTTT. It specifies CASSQAVGGEAFF.

This clone was seen a few times. The genes are TRBV10-3 and TRBJ2-7; TRBD2 matches 13 bases. Germline assignment: CDR1 ENHRY and CDR2 SYGVKD. After removal of 6 bases from V and 2 bases from J, the junction contained 4 bases not matched to a gene. This CDR3 is built from 15 residues. The CDR3 sequence is CAIRSGTSGAYEQYF. In DNA, the CDR3 is TGTGCCATCAGATCTGGGACTAGCGGGGCCTACGAGCAGTACTTC.

CDR3 amino acids: CASSQDFGRGVAFF. The CDR3 coding sequence is TGTGCCAGCAGCCAAGATTTCGGCAGGGGGGTGGCTTTCTTT. The chain has TRBV3-1 (or the pseudogene TRBV3-2) and TRBJ1-1; 7 bases align to TRBD1. The J segment lost 11 bases and the V segment lost 0 bases, leaving 9 bases of the junction unmatched. This CDR3 is 14 amino acids long. CDR1 and CDR2 from the germline V gene are LGHDT and YNNKEL (reference sequence).

The V call is TRBV5-4, the J call TRBJ2-5; D remains unclear. The CDR3 totals 17 residues. The germline V and J ends were trimmed by 9 bases and 4 bases, with 28 bases remaining between them. Germline CDR1 and CDR2: SGHNT and YYREEE (reference sequence). The CDR3 bases are TGTGCCACCAAACCTGCCCCCGGCGACCGCAGGTTAGAGACCCAGTACTTC. As protein: CATKPAPGDRRLETQYF.

V is TRBV5-1 and J is TRBJ2-1; 7 positions match TRBD2. This CDR3 has 15 amino acids. Per germline, CDR1 SGHRS and CDR2 YFSETQ. Trimming took 4 bases from V and 2 from J; bases not matched to a gene: 6. The CDR3 protein is CASSLSGLAYNEQFF. The CDR3 DNA reads as TGCGCCAGCAGCCTTAGCGGGTTAGCCTACAATGAGCAGTTCTTC.

On this clone itself: One junction end disagrees with the germline gene, perhaps due to a read error. The chain employs TRBV5-4 and TRBJ1-6; TRBD1 is a possible D gene (6 bases). There are 14 residues in the CDR3. CDR1 and CDR2 (germline): SGHNT, YYREEE (reference sequence). CDR3 region: CTSSVTGRDSPLHF. For the CDR3, the DNA is TGTACCAGCAGCGTCACAGGGCGGGATTCACCCCTCCACTTT.

The V call is TRBV11-3, the J call TRBJ2-5; D gene ambiguous. Germline assignment: CDR1 SGHNT and CDR2 YENEEA. V gave up 1 base and J gave up 1 base, with 7 bases separating them. The CDR3 runs 14 residues. CDR3 bases: TGTGCCAGCAGCTTAGGCGGCAGCCAAGAGACCCAGTACTTC. It specifies CASSLGGSQETQYF. The full variable domain, rest sourced from reference TRBV11-3 and TRBJ2-5, is EAGVVQSPRYKIIEKKQPVAFWCNPISGHNTLYWYLQNLGQGPELLIRYENEEAVDDSQLPKDRFSAERLKGVDSTLKIQPAELGDSAVYLCASSLGGSQETQYFGPGTRLLVL.

This clone was detected once. This chain joins TRBV10-1 and TRBJ2-4; no firm D call. CDR1 and CDR2 (germline): WNHNN, SYGVQD (reference sequence). Trimming shortened V by 6 bases and J by 10 bases, and 13 bases separated the two germline ends. This CDR3 contains 12 residues. CDR3 region: CASRGRKTIQYF. The CDR3 nucleotides are TGCGCCAGCAGGGGCAGAAAAACAATTCAGTACTTC.

The J gene is TRBJ1-2, the V gene TRBV28; TRBD1 matches 11 bases. V gave up 5 bases and J gave up 4 bases; unmatched junction bases: 3. This CDR3 contains 14 residues. The V gene's germline CDR1 is MDHEN and CDR2 SYDVKM. CDR3 DNA: TGTGCCAGCAGTCGGGACAGGGGGTTCTATGGCTACACCTTC. Translation: CASSRDRGFYGYTF.

This clone was observed a few times. V and J are TRBV25-1 and TRBJ1-4; weak D call: TRBD1 (5 bases). The V gene lost 5 bases and the J gene lost 5 bases, with 6 bases spanning the gap. Germline assignment: CDR1 MGHDK and CDR2 SYGVNS. The length of the CDR3 is 12 residues. CDR3 sequence: CASSRQNEKLFF. CDR3 DNA: TGTGCCAGCAGTCGACAGAATGAAAAACTGTTTTTT.